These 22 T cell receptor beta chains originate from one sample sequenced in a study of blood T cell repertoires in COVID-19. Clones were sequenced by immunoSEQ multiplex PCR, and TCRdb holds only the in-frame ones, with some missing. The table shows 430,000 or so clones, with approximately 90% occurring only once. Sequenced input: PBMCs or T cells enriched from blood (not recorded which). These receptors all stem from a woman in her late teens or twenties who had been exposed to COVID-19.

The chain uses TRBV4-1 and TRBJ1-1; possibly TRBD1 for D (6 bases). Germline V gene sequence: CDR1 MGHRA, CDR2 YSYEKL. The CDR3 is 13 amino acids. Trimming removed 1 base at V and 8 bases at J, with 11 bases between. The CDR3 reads CASSQGRGSEAFF. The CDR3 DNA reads TGCGCCAGCAGCCAAGGCAGGGGTTCCGAAGCTTTCTTT.

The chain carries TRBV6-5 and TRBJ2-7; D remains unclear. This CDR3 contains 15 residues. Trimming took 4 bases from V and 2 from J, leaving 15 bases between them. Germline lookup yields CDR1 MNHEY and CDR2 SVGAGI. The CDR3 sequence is CASSWNERTPYEQYF. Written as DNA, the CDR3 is TGTGCCAGCAGTTGGAACGAGCGAACTCCCTACGAGCAGTACTTC.

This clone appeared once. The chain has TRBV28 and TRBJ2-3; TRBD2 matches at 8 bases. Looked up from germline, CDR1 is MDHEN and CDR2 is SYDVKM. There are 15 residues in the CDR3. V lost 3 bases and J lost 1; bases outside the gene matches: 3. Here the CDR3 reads CASSFQLAGTDTQYF. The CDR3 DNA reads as TGTGCCAGCAGTTTCCAACTAGCGGGCACAGATACGCAGTATTTT.

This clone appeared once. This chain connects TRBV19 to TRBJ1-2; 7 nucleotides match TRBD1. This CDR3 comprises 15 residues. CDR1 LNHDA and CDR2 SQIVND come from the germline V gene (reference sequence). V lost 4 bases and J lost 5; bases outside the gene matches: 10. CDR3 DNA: TGTGCCAGTAGTACGGGACAGTTCGGGCCATATGGCTACACCTTC. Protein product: CASSTGQFGPYGYTF.

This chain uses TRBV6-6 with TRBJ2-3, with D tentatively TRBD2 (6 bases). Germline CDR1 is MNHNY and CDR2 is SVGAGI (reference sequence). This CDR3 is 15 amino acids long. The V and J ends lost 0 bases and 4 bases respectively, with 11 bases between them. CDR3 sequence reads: CASSYSIGSADTQYF. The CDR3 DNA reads TGTGCCAGCAGTTACTCGATCGGGAGTGCAGATACGCAGTATTTT.

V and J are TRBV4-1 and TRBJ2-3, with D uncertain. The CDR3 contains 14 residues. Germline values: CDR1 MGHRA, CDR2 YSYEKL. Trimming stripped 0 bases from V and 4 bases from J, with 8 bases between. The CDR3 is CASSQDLGADTQYF. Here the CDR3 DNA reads TGCGCCAGCAGCCAAGATCTGGGCGCAGATACGCAGTATTTT.

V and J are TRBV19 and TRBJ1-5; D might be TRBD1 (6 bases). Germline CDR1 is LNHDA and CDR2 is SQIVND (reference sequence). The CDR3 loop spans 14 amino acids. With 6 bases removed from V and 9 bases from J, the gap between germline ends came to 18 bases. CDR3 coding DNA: TGTGCCAGTAGCACCCTGGGGGCGTCACGGCCCCAGCATTTT. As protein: CASSTLGASRPQHF.

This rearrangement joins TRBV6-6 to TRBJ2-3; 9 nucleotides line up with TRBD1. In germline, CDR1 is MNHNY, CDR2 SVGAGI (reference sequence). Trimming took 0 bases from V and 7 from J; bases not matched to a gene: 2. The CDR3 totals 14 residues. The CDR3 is CASSYSDRGYTQYF. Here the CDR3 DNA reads TGTGCCAGCAGTTACTCGGACAGGGGTTATACGCAGTATTTT.

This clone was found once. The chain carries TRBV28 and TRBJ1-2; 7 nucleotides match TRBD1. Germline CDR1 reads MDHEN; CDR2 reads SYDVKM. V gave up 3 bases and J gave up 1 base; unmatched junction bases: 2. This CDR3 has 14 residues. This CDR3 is CASSFSGGNYGYTF. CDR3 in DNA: TGTGCCAGCAGTTTTTCAGGGGGTAACTATGGCTACACCTTC.

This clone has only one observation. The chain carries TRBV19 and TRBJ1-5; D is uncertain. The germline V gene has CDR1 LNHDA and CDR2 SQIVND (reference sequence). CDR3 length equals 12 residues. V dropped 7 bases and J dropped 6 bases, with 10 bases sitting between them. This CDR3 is CASNLEGQPQHF. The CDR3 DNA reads TGTGCCAGTAATTTGGAGGGTCAGCCCCAGCATTTT.

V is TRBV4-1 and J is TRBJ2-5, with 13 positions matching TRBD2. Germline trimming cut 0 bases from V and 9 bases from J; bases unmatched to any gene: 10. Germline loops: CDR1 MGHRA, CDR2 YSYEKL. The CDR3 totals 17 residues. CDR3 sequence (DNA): TGCGCCAGCAGCCAAGATCCCGGGACTAGCGGGATGAAAGCCCAGTACTTC. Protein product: CASSQDPGTSGMKAQYF.

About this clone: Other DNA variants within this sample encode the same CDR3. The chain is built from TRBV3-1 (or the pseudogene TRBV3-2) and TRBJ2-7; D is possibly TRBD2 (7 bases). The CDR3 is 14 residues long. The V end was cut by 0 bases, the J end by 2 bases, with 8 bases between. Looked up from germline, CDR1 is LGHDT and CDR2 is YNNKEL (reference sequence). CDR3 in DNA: TGTGCCAGCAGCCAAGAGGGGGGGCCCTACGAGCAGTACTTC. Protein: CASSQEGGPYEQYF.

The CDR3 loop reads CASSEGGGATDTQYF. The CDR3 DNA sequence: TGTGCCAGCAGTGAAGGCGGGGGGGCCACAGATACGCAGTATTTT. The gene calls are TRBV6-4 and TRBJ2-3, with 9 bases fitting TRBD2. The J segment lost 2 bases and the V segment lost 3 bases, leaving 3 bases of the junction unmatched. CDR1 is MRHNA and CDR2 is SNTAGT in the germline V gene. The CDR3 length is 15 residues.

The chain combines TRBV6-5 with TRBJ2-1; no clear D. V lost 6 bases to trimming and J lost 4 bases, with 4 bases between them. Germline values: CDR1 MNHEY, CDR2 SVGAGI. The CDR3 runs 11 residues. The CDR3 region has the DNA TGTGCCAGCAGGCTATACAATGAGCAGTTCTTC. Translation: CASRLYNEQFF.

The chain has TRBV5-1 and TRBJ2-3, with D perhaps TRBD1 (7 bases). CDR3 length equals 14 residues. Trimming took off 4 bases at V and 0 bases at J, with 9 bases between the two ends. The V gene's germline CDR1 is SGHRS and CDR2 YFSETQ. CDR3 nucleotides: TGCGCCAGCAGCGCAGGGGGGAGCACAGATACGCAGTATTTT. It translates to CASSAGGSTDTQYF.

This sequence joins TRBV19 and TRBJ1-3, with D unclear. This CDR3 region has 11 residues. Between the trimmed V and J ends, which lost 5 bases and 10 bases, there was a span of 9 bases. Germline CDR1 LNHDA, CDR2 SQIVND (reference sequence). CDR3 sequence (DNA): TGTGCCAGTAGTCGGGATTCGACCATATATTTT. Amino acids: CASSRDSTIYF.

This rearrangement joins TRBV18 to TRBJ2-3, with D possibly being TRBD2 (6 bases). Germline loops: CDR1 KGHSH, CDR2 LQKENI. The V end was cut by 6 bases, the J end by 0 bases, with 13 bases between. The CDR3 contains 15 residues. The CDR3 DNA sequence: TGTGCCAGCTCTCCAACTAGCCGGAGCACAGATACGCAGTATTTT. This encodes CASSPTSRSTDTQYF.

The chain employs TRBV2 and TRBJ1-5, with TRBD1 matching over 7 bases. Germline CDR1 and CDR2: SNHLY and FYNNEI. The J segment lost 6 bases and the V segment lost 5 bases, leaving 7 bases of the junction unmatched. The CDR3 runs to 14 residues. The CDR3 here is CASSTDRVSQPQHF. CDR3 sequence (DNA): TGTGCCAGCAGTACCGACAGGGTGAGTCAGCCCCAGCATTTT.

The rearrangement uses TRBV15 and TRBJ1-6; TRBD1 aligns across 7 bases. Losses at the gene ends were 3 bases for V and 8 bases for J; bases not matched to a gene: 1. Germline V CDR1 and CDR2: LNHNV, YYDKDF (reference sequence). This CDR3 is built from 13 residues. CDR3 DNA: TGTGCCACCAGCAGCGACAGGGATTCACCCCTCCACTTT. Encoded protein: CATSSDRDSPLHF.

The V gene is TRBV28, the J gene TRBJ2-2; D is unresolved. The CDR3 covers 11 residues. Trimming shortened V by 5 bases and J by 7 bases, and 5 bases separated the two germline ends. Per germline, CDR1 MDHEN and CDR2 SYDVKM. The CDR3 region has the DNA TGTGCCAGCAGTAGTAGCGGGGAGCTGTTTTTT. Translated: CASSSSGELFF.

The CDR3 DNA reads as TGCGCCAGCAGCTTGGACACCTCGCCCCTCCACTTT. It codes for CASSLDTSPLHF. The gene calls are TRBV5-1 and TRBJ1-6, with no clear D. V was trimmed by 0 bases and J by 13 bases, leaving 8 bases between them. This CDR3 contains 12 residues. The V gene's germline CDR1 is SGHRS and CDR2 YFSETQ.

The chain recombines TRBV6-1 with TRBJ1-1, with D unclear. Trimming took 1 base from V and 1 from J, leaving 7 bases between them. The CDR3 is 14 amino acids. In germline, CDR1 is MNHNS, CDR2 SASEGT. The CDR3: CASSEVHWNTEAFF. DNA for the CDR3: TGTGCCAGCAGTGAAGTCCACTGGAACACTGAAGCTTTCTTT.